The source of this TCR beta chain is a study of blood T cells in healthy people across ages. PCR was performed a second time for 7 to 11 cycles using a sample-barcoded 5' primer and a J-beta primer mix. One entry per CDR3 protein results from TCRdb running MiXCR on the 5' RACE reads. Of 910,000 or so distinct CDR3 sequences listed, about 53% are singletons. Sample: blood. The TCR was taken from a woman aged 60-70 years in good health.

Here the CDR3 DNA reads TGCAGTGCTACCTCCGGGACTAGCGGGACCTACGAGCAGTACTTC. Protein product: CSATSGTSGTYEQYF. This chain links TRBV20-1 with TRBJ2-4; 13 bases are shared with TRBD2. The DNA end is more similar to TRBJ2-7, so the J call may be wrong. Germline V gives CDR1 DFQATT, CDR2 SNEGSKA (reference sequence). The CDR3 extends over 15 amino acids.